The next 5 T cell receptor beta chains were all read from a single sample in a study of T cells in localized non-small cell lung cancer. Only in-frame clones appear in the TCRdb table, and some are missing; sequencing was by immunoSEQ multiplex PCR. In the table there are approximately 89,000 clones, 80% of which are singletons. Source: PBMCs, taken before any cancer treatment. The origin of the receptors is a man aged 35 to 70 with stage II squamous cell lung carcinoma.

V gene TRBV29-1 combines with J gene TRBJ2-2, with D unclear. This CDR3 contains 13 residues. CDR1 and CDR2 from the germline V gene are SQVTM and ANQGSEA. V lost 7 bases and J lost 3, with 12 bases in between. The CDR3: CSGRGGYTGELFF. DNA of the CDR3: TGCAGCGGTCGCGGTGGCTACACCGGGGAGCTGTTTTTT.

The chain is built from TRBV5-1 and TRBJ1-3; 9 nucleotides line up with TRBD1. CDR3 length: 15 amino acids. The germline CDR1 and CDR2 sequences are SGHRS and YFSETQ. V was clipped by 4 bases and J by 6 bases; unmatched bases: 8. The CDR3 nucleotides read TGCGCCAGCAGCCCCGGCGGACAGGGGACAAACACCATATATTTT. It encodes CASSPGGQGTNTIYF.

The chain uses TRBV6-5 and TRBJ1-2; possibly TRBD1 for D (5 bases). This CDR3 comprises 15 residues. The V end lost 0 bases, the J end lost 4 bases, and 12 bases lay between the germline ends. Germline V gene data show CDR1 as MNHEY and CDR2 as SVGAGI. In nucleotides, the CDR3 is TGTGCCAGCAGTTACTCGGGACGGCGGGCCTATGGCTACACCTTC. Its protein is CASSYSGRRAYGYTF.

This chain connects TRBV4-2 to TRBJ2-2; 9 nucleotides align to TRBD2. With 0 bases clipped from V and 5 bases from J, the junction kept 16 bases outside the gene matches. This CDR3 has 20 residues. Germline CDR1 LGHNA, CDR2 YNFKEQ. The CDR3 sequence is CASSQDLRTSAHLWTGELFF. CDR3 nucleotide sequence: TGTGCCAGCAGCCAAGATCTGCGGACTAGCGCCCATCTGTGGACCGGGGAGCTGTTTTTT.

This chain joins TRBV19 and TRBJ2-5; D unresolved. With 5 bases removed from V and 2 bases from J, the gap between germline ends came to 12 bases. Germline-derived CDR1 and CDR2 are LNHDA and SQIVND (reference sequence). The CDR3 extends over 14 amino acids. In DNA form, the CDR3 reads TGTGCCAGTAGTGCCGTGGGTCTTCAAGAGACCCAGTACTTC. Translated, it gives CASSAVGLQETQYF.